This TCR beta chain was captured in a study of post-analysis software for immune sequencing data. Study-wide findings and caveats: Multiple sclerosis patients had significantly lower normalized Chao1 diversity than controls. Strong co-clustering by F measure was evident for samples that had been prepared in the same batch. Roughly five TRBV segments, including TRBV5-6, TRBV5-1 and TRBV20-1, were more frequent in patients than controls.

Every TCR beta cDNA library bore unique molecular identifiers. Each CDR3 protein is one row after TCRdb ran MiXCR on the PCR reads. The repertoire has about 540,000 distinct CDR3 sequences, less than 40% of them found once; the top ten carry under 7%. With regard to this clonotype: No antigen is known for it.

The CDR3 sequence is 14 residues long. The germline gives CDR1 MRHNA, CDR2 SNTAGT. J was trimmed by 3 bases and V by 6 bases; bases with no gene match: 6. This chain joins TRBV6-4 and TRBJ1-1, with 8 bases identical to TRBD1. The sequencing sample was made of blood. The sequence derives from a girl aged 2-17 years with multiple sclerosis. CDR3 amino acids: CASRVGQGDTEAFF. For the CDR3, the DNA is TGTGCCAGCAGAGTAGGACAGGGTGACACTGAAGCTTTCTTT.